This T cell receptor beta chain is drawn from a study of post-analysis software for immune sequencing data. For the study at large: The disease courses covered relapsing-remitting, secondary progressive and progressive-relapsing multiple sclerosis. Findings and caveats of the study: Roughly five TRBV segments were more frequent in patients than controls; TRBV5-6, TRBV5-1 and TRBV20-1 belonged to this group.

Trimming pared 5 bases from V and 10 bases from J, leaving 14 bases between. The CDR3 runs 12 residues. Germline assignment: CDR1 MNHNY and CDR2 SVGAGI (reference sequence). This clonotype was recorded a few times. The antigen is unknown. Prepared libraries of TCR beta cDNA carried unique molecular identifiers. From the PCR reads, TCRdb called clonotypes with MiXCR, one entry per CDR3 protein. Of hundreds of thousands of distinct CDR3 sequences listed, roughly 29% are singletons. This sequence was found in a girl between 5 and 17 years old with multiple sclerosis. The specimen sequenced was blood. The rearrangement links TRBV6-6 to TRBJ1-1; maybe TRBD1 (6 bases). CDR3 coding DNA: TGTGCCAGCAGTCCCGGGGGGGCAGGAGCTTTCTTT. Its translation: CASSPGGAGAFF.